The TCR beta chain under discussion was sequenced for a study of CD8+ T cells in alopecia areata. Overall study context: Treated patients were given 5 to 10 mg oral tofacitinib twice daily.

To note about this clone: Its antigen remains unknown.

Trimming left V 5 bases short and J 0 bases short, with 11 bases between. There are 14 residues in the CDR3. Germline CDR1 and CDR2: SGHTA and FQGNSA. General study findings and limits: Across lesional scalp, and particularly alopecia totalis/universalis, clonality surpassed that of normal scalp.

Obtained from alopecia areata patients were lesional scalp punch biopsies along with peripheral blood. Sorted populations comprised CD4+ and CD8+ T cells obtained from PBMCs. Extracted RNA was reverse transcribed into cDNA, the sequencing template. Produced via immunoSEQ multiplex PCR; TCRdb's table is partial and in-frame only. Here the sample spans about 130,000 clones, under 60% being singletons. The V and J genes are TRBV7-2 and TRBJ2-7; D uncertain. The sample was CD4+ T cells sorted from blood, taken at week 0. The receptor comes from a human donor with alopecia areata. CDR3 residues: CASSPTSRSYEQYF. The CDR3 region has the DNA TGTGCCAGCAGCCCGACGTCCCGCTCCTACGAGCAGTACTTC. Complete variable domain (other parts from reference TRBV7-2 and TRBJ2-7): GAGVSQSPSNKVTEKGKDVELRCDPISGHTALYWYRQSLGQGLEFLIYFQGNSAPDKSGLPSDRFSAERTGGSVSTLTIQRTQQEDSAVYLCASSPTSRSYEQYFGPGTRLTVT.